The entry below describes one T cell receptor (beta chain). Its antigen is not known. Other DNA sequences of this sample code for an identical CDR3. The data were produced by immunoSEQ multiplex PCR, yet TCRdb's version contains in-frame clones alone and is incomplete. The sample consists of 60,000 to 85,000 clones, 85% to 90% of them appearing once. This sample is part of a study of T cell responses to AZD1222 COVID-19 vaccine. Study findings and constraints: Regions left unmutated in variants are reportedly the target of nearly half of spike-specific TCRs. It should be noted that donors were predominantly white British and more often female, and clonal diversity was possibly underestimated. Two AZD1222 doses significantly raised spike-specific TCR breadth and depth over controls.

The CDR3 has 12 residues. Trimming pared 0 bases from V and 4 bases from J, leaving 4 bases between. The V gene's germline CDR1 is ENHRY and CDR2 SYGVKD. The input for sequencing was peripheral blood, taken 28 days after the second dose of the MenACWY control vaccine. The gene calls are TRBV10-3 and TRBJ2-7; D gene unclear. This clonotype originated in an adult who received the MenACWY meningococcal vaccine as a control. The CDR3 loop reads CAISESGYEQYF. The CDR3 DNA is TGTGCCATCAGTGAGTCGGGGTACGAGCAGTACTTC.